Given below is one T cell receptor beta chain in context. The data were taken from a study of blood T cell repertoires in COVID-19. Study-wide background: Researchers got acute and convalescent COVID-19 samples from the United States, Italy and Spain. T cells, B-cell-depleted T cells, or PBMCs supplied cDNA or gDNA.

The authors' processing: Nucleated cell counts were estimated from reference gene primer amplification. Clones were read by immunoSEQ multiplex PCR, and TCRdb kept only the in-frame ones, dropping some. The V and J calls and the clone size are those of that table, but D and trimming were determined from the DNA. The table shows 52,000 or so clones, with around 79% occurring only once. CDR1 and CDR2 from the germline V gene are SGHVS and FQNEAQ. The CDR3 length is 16 residues. V lost 4 bases and J 0 bases, leaving 13 bases between the germline ends. The chain has TRBV7-8 and TRBJ1-3; D may be TRBD1 (5 bases). The sequenced material came from peripheral blood. This clonotype was obtained from a human donor in a cohort sampled during active COVID-19. CDR3: CASSSPGPSSGNTIYF. In DNA form, the CDR3 reads TGTGCCAGCAGCTCCCCAGGGCCGTCCTCTGGAAACACCATATATTTT.